Listed below are T cell receptor beta chains from one sample, sequenced in a study of cytomegalovirus exposure and HLA in healthy donors. Repertoires were generated with immunoSEQ multiplex PCR, while TCRdb's copy carries only in-frame clones and drops some. In the table there are about 160,000 clones, 83% of which are singletons. The sequenced sample consisted of PBMCs. Receptors were obtained from a man aged 45 to 65 in good health and CMV-seropositive. Both conserved end residues are trimmed from each CDR3.

>TRBV5-1
ASSLEGVSNQPQH
>TRBV30
AWSVDSGNGNTIY
>TRBV5-1
ASSLGTGVYNEQF
>TRBV19
ASNGQDRETQY
>TRBV18
ASSLGGGSSSGANVLT
>TRBV4-1
ASSQAGGLSNQPQH
>TRBV4-3
ASSQDRGFWPQH
>TRBV7-2
ASSLGQAIYEQY
>TRBV6-1
ASSEPTGGRQPQH
>TRBV6-1
ASSNPGQGTYEQY
>TRBV30
APLQGRRFYEQY
>TRBV7-9
ASRPLAGGPGTQY
>TRBV27
ASTPSGSYNEQF
>TRBV5-4
ASSGGQGAKGYT
>TRBV9
ASSPGGTDTQY
>TRBV2
ASVSGDSSYEQY
>TRBV29-1
SVELIAGPGYNEQF
>TRBV5-6
ASSSQAVYGYT
>TRBV19
ASSPPLTAEAF
>TRBV18
ASSPPMGPDTQY
>TRBV30
AWKNRFTYEQY
>TRBV7-7
ASSTQTGGLETQY
>TRBV29-1
SVVGLQGRYEQY